These 3 T cell receptor beta chains were all obtained from the same sample, sequenced in a study of regulatory T cells in long-lasting Graves disease (dated by TCRdb to the early 2020s). Library method: multiplex PCR. Instrument used: Illumina HiSeq 4000. iRepertoire HTBI primers and Arm-PCR amplification of CDR3 regions were used to construct TCR beta libraries. TCRdb itself trimmed the public reads at Q25 with fastp, ran MiXCR and retained productive beta chains. CDR3 protein duplicates are merged, each entry listing the most common genes and DNA. The sample includes roughly 420,000 distinct CDR3 sequences, with 14% observed a single time. The top ten hold around a sixth of the sample. This specimen's time point label, interpreted: newly diagnosed GD, antithyroid drugs for less than 3 months. For both TCR sequencing and RNA sequencing, RNA was extracted from PBMCs using TRIzol. The sample was also linked to a second study, of T cells in Graves' hyperthyroidism and ophthalmopathy.

The sequences come from peripheral blood mononuclear cells (PBMCs), collected at new diagnosis, from a patient treated with antithyroid drugs. These TCRs come from a woman aged 45-65 years with Graves disease. Donor details come from another sample of the same person, matched by shared clones.

This clonotype was counted at least ten times. J is TRBJ2-1 and V is TRBV5-1; D gene ambiguous. Trimming shortened V by 0 bases and J by 2 bases, and 6 bases separated the two germline ends. The CDR3 is 14 amino acids. Germline V gives CDR1 SGHRS, CDR2 YFSETQ. CDR3 region: CASSLEWAYNEQFF. The CDR3 bases are TGCGCCAGCAGCTTGGAATGGGCCTACAATGAGCAGTTCTTC.

This clonotype was observed at least ten times. The chain joins TRBV30 to TRBJ2-2; D is unresolved. The V end lost 3 bases, the J end lost 6 bases, and 11 bases lay between the germline ends. The length of the CDR3 is 13 residues. Looked up from germline, CDR1 is GTSNPN and CDR2 is SVGIG (reference sequence). CDR3 bases: TGTGCCTGGAGGGGTTTTGGAGCCGGGGAGCTGTTTTTT. It specifies CAWRGFGAGELFF.

This clonotype was detected a few times. In nucleotides, the CDR3 is TGTGCCAGCAGCCAAGGCGGAGGGGGGAGGTACGAGCAGTACTTC. Protein: CASSQGGGGRYEQYF. This rearrangement joins TRBV3-1 to TRBJ2-7; D is perhaps TRBD1 or TRBD2 (6 bases each). The CDR3 contains 15 residues. Germline V gives CDR1 LGHDT, CDR2 YNNKEL (reference sequence). V was trimmed by 1 base and J by 4 bases, leaving 14 bases between them.